The source of this TCR beta chain is a study of cytomegalovirus exposure and HLA in healthy donors (dated by TCRdb to about 2017). Context from the whole study: A later analysis indicated that the 120 validation repertoires were generated on the platform also employed for the approximately 700 repertoires of the first cohort. In addition to the first cohort of approximately 650 subjects, a separate validation cohort of 120 different subjects was used. High-throughput TCR immunosequencing, statistical association of individual TCRs with disease status, and machine learning were combined to predict cytomegalovirus infection status. The aim of the study was to test whether cataloging public T cell receptors could identify signatures of past pathogen exposure.

The donors belonged to the validation cohort of roughly 120 subjects, which was separate from the roughly 670-subject first cohort. In the case of this clone: Its antigen is still unknown. Per-base qualities were not stored, and no clone one base away is much larger.

Per the germline V gene (reference sequence), LNHDA is the CDR1 and SQIVND is the CDR2. The CDR3, from cysteine to phenylalanine, totals 16 residues. The sequence is cut down to CDR3 DNA, 48 bases in frame from base 1. The junction shows trimming of 4 bases on V and 3 bases on J, and the gene matches do not reach 9 bases of it. The library was built by means of the immunoSEQ multiplex PCR assay. Under the source paper's analysis protocol: A statistical classification framework was developed to diagnose cytomegalovirus status using the catalog of TCR beta chain sequences. TCRdb's version of the immuneACCESS table is confined to in-frame rearrangements and falls short of the full clone set. An unresolved V gene accounts for under half of the shortfall where checked; the remainder is of unknown origin. Clone size and V and J calls were adopted from that table, with D and trimming inferred from the DNA. Recorded for this sample are approximately 65,000 clones; roughly nine tenths of them occurred a single time. Just over 3% of the sample rests with the top ten.

The investigation overall reported the following: In the study, about 150 TCR beta chains were listed as associated with cytomegalovirus. The validation cohort had no HLA typing available for a later analysis, so co-occurrence within that cohort was assessed over all 110 or so repertoires. In a later analysis, TCRs clustered in the first cohort were found to also tend to co-occur in the approximately 120 validation repertoires, with roughly 93% of cluster scores above 0. Most TCR sequences were seen in very few donors, while some public TCRs were found in many individuals. According to the authors, the approach could potentially be generalized to other disease states and immunological phenotypes. Three of the identified cytomegalovirus-associated TCR beta chains were confirmed in vitro to be specific for cytomegalovirus antigens. The classifier was reported to diagnose cytomegalovirus status with high specificity and sensitivity in both the original and validation cohorts.

Specimen: PBMCs. The receptor comes from a man aged 18 to 30 in good health and CMV-seronegative. This chain joins TRBV19 to TRBJ1-3; TRBD1 fits 7 bases in the junction. CDR3 loop: CASSTKAGGLGNTIYF. The sequence in DNA is TGTGCCAGTAGTACCAAAGCAGGGGGACTTGGAAACACCATATATTTT. Reference TRBV19 and TRBJ1-3 proteins supply the regions before and after the CDR3; the full variable domain is: DGGITQSPKYLFRKEGQNVTLSCEQNLNHDAMYWYRQDPGQGLRLIYYSQIVNDFQKGDIAEGYSVSREKKESFPLTVTSAQKNPTAFYLCASSTKAGGLGNTIYFGEGSWLTVV.